This TCR beta chain was sequenced during a study of glioma-infiltrating T cells after dendritic cell vaccination. Profiling relied on immunoSEQ multiplex PCR, and the TCRdb table lists in-frame clones only, not all of them. Seen here are about 76,000 clones, around 86% observed once, and the top ten hold approximately 2%. Time point indicated: after dendritic cell vaccination, including at tumor progression/relapse. Patients had residual fresh-frozen tumor tissue and more than two years of survival data. The CDR3 sequence is 14 residues long. V lost 1 base, J lost 5 bases, and 11 bases lay in between. Per the germline V gene, CDR1 is SGHTA and CDR2 is FQGNSA.

The receptor was isolated from a human donor with glioblastoma. The chain links TRBV7-2 to TRBJ2-5; D is perhaps TRBD2 (5 bases). The source was blood, collected after dendritic cell vaccination. The CDR3 coding sequence is TGTGCCAGCAGCTTAGAACTAGGGCCGGAGACCCAGTACTTC. This translates into CASSLELGPETQYF.